Listed below are T cell receptor beta chains from one sample, sequenced in a study of T-cell reconstitution after alpha-beta-depleted transplantation in children. TCRdb reprocessed the PCR reads with MiXCR, giving one entry per CDR3 protein. The data contain some 200,000 distinct CDR3 sequences, about 8.4% of them singletons. Material: PBMCs, mostly from graft donor cells, obtained 360 days after TCRalphabeta/CD19-depleted stem cell transplant. The receptors derive from a male patient aged 2 to 10 who had a stem cell transplant for acute myeloid leukemia, so the T cells may come from the graft donor. Both conserved end residues are part of each CDR3. Fields, in order: CDR3 DNA, CDR3 protein, D gene, V gene, J gene, clone size. D genes are given only for firm matches. The size entry is marked missing in some rows and otherwise reads once, few, many or a size class.

cdr3_nt: TGTGCCAGCAGTTACGGGGGGGTCTATGGCTACACCTTC
cdr3_aa: CASSYGGVYGYTF
d_call: NA
v_call: TRBV6-5
j_call: TRBJ1-2
clone_size: NA

cdr3_nt: TGTGCCATGGGCGCAGCCGAAGTTGGTACGCAGTATTTT
cdr3_aa: CAMGAAEVGTQYF
d_call: NA
v_call: TRBV10-3
j_call: TRBJ2-3
clone_size: few

cdr3_nt: TGCAGCGTTGAAGCAGGGGCCGCACCCAATGAGCAGTTCTTC
cdr3_aa: CSVEAGAAPNEQFF
d_call: NA
v_call: TRBV29-1
j_call: TRBJ2-1
clone_size: many

cdr3_nt: TGCAGTGCTCCCCTGACTAGCGGGGGAAATGAGCAGTTCTTC
cdr3_aa: CSAPLTSGGNEQFF
d_call: TRBD2
v_call: TRBV20-1
j_call: TRBJ2-1
clone_size: NA

cdr3_nt: TGCAGTGCTAGATCGGGGGCCACCGGGGAGCTGTTTTTT
cdr3_aa: CSARSGATGELFF
d_call: NA
v_call: TRBV20-1
j_call: TRBJ2-2
clone_size: few

cdr3_nt: TGCAGCGCCCACAGTGGGGAGACCCAGTACTTC
cdr3_aa: CSAHSGETQYF
d_call: NA
v_call: TRBV29-1
j_call: TRBJ2-5
clone_size: NA

cdr3_nt: TGCGCCAGCAGCCAAGATAAAAGGGTCACTGAAGCTTTCTTT
cdr3_aa: CASSQDKRVTEAFF
d_call: NA
v_call: TRBV4-1
j_call: TRBJ1-1
clone_size: many

cdr3_nt: TGTGCCACCAGTGACATTTACACCGGGGAGCTGTTTTTT
cdr3_aa: CATSDIYTGELFF
d_call: NA
v_call: TRBV24-1
j_call: TRBJ2-2
clone_size: NA

cdr3_nt: TGCGCCAGCAGCTTCGGACAGCGAGGGGTTTCACCCCTCCACTTT
cdr3_aa: CASSFGQRGVSPLHF
d_call: NA
v_call: TRBV5-1
j_call: TRBJ1-6
clone_size: many

cdr3_nt: TGCGCCAGCAGCGCCGGACAGGGACCGGGGACTGAAGCTTTCTTT
cdr3_aa: CASSAGQGPGTEAFF
d_call: TRBD1
v_call: TRBV5-1
j_call: TRBJ1-1
clone_size: few

cdr3_nt: TGTGCCAGCAGCCCCAGTTGGGAAAAACTGTTTTTT
cdr3_aa: CASSPSWEKLFF
d_call: NA
v_call: TRBV12-3/TRBV12-4
j_call: TRBJ1-4
clone_size: many

cdr3_nt: TGCGCCAGCAGCCAAATCATAACGGGAGCGGGCACAGATACGCAGTATTTT
cdr3_aa: CASSQIITGAGTDTQYF
d_call: NA
v_call: TRBV4-3
j_call: TRBJ2-3
clone_size: few

cdr3_nt: TGCGCCAGCAGCTCGGTAGGGGCGGCTGAAGCTTTCTTT
cdr3_aa: CASSSVGAAEAFF
d_call: NA
v_call: TRBV5-1
j_call: TRBJ1-1
clone_size: many

cdr3_nt: TGTGCCAGCAGAGTAGACAGAGGGCAGTTCTTC
cdr3_aa: CASRVDRGQFF
d_call: NA
v_call: TRBV6-1
j_call: TRBJ2-1
clone_size: many

cdr3_nt: TGTGCCACCAGCCCACGCACGACGGGGAGCAACGAGCAGTACTTC
cdr3_aa: CATSPRTTGSNEQYF
d_call: NA
v_call: TRBV15
j_call: TRBJ2-7
clone_size: few

cdr3_nt: TGTGCCAGCAGCCCAACGACAGGGCCCGAAGAGACCCAGTACTTC
cdr3_aa: CASSPTTGPEETQYF
d_call: TRBD1
v_call: TRBV11-1
j_call: TRBJ2-5
clone_size: few

cdr3_nt: TGTGCCACCAGTGATTCGGCAGCCCGAAATGAAAAACTGTTTTTT
cdr3_aa: CATSDSAARNEKLFF
d_call: NA
v_call: TRBV24-1
j_call: TRBJ1-4
clone_size: few

cdr3_nt: TGTGCCCTCGACAGGGGGCCGAACACCGGGGAGCTGTTTTTT
cdr3_aa: CALDRGPNTGELFF
d_call: TRBD1
v_call: TRBV7-2
j_call: TRBJ2-2
clone_size: many

cdr3_nt: TGTGCCAGCAGTTACGGGGCTGCCCAGACCAATGAGCAGTTCTTC
cdr3_aa: CASSYGAAQTNEQFF
d_call: NA
v_call: TRBV6-5
j_call: TRBJ2-1
clone_size: NA

cdr3_nt: TGCAGTGCTAGAGGCCTCGGCCGCTCTGGGGCCAACGTCCTGACTTTC
cdr3_aa: CSARGLGRSGANVLTF
d_call: NA
v_call: TRBV20-1
j_call: TRBJ2-6
clone_size: NA

cdr3_nt: TGTGCCAGCAGTGGACTAGCGGGAGTTTACAATGAGCAGTTCTTC
cdr3_aa: CASSGLAGVYNEQFF
d_call: TRBD2
v_call: TRBV6-1
j_call: TRBJ2-1
clone_size: NA

cdr3_nt: TGTGCCAGCAGCCCTGATGGCACCCAAGAGACCCAGTACTTC
cdr3_aa: CASSPDGTQETQYF
d_call: NA
v_call: TRBV7-3
j_call: TRBJ2-5
clone_size: many

cdr3_nt: TGCGCCAGCAGCCAAGGGCAGGACAGGGCGAACACTGAAGCTTTCTTT
cdr3_aa: CASSQGQDRANTEAFF
d_call: TRBD1
v_call: TRBV4-1
j_call: TRBJ1-1
clone_size: NA

cdr3_nt: TGCAGTGCTAGAGTAAAATCCCAGGCTGGGGAATATGGCTACACCTTC
cdr3_aa: CSARVKSQAGEYGYTF
d_call: NA
v_call: TRBV20-1
j_call: TRBJ1-2
clone_size: NA

cdr3_nt: TGTGCCAGCAGTTATTCGAGACTGACAGATACGCAGTATTTT
cdr3_aa: CASSYSRLTDTQYF
d_call: NA
v_call: TRBV6-2/TRBV6-3
j_call: TRBJ2-3
clone_size: many

cdr3_nt: TGCGCCAGCAGCTTGGGGCGGGCAGGGTCGGAGCAGTTCTTC
cdr3_aa: CASSLGRAGSEQFF
d_call: NA
v_call: TRBV5-1
j_call: TRBJ2-1
clone_size: many

cdr3_nt: TGTGCCAGCAGCCAAGCTGAGACTAGCGTGAACACCGGGGAGCTGTTTTTT
cdr3_aa: CASSQAETSVNTGELFF
d_call: TRBD2
v_call: TRBV4-2
j_call: TRBJ2-2
clone_size: NA

cdr3_nt: TGTGCCAGCAGCTTAGGGGGTAATGCAGATACGCAGTATTTT
cdr3_aa: CASSLGGNADTQYF
d_call: NA
v_call: TRBV5-6
j_call: TRBJ2-3
clone_size: few

cdr3_nt: TGTGCCAGCAGTTACTTAGCGGGAGGATATACGCAGTATTTT
cdr3_aa: CASSYLAGGYTQYF
d_call: TRBD2
v_call: TRBV6-2/TRBV6-3
j_call: TRBJ2-3
clone_size: many

cdr3_nt: TGTGCCAGCAGCCAAGTCGGGGTGGACACCGGGGAGCTGTTTTTT
cdr3_aa: CASSQVGVDTGELFF
d_call: NA
v_call: TRBV3-1
j_call: TRBJ2-2
clone_size: many

cdr3_nt: TGTGCCAGCTCACCATTGCGGACAGGGACAGATACGCAGTATTTT
cdr3_aa: CASSPLRTGTDTQYF
d_call: TRBD1
v_call: TRBV18
j_call: TRBJ2-3
clone_size: many

cdr3_nt: TGCGCCAGCAGCCAGTCGACTAGCGGGGAGACCCAGTACTTC
cdr3_aa: CASSQSTSGETQYF
d_call: TRBD2
v_call: TRBV4-1
j_call: TRBJ2-5
clone_size: NA

cdr3_nt: TGTGCCAGCAGCGCCTTCCAGTACCAAGAGACCCAGTACTTC
cdr3_aa: CASSAFQYQETQYF
d_call: NA
v_call: TRBV11-1
j_call: TRBJ2-5
clone_size: NA

cdr3_nt: TGTGCCAGCAGCTTACAGGGGATGCGGGAGGGTAACAATGAGCAGTTCTTC
cdr3_aa: CASSLQGMREGNNEQFF
d_call: TRBD2
v_call: TRBV5-8
j_call: TRBJ2-1
clone_size: few

cdr3_nt: TGTGCCAGCTCAGTGGGGCTCACTAATGAAAAACTGTTTTTT
cdr3_aa: CASSVGLTNEKLFF
d_call: NA
v_call: TRBV12-3/TRBV12-4
j_call: TRBJ1-4
clone_size: many

cdr3_nt: TGTGCCAGCAGCTCCTGGTCCGCCACAGATACGCAGTATTTT
cdr3_aa: CASSSWSATDTQYF
d_call: NA
v_call: TRBV7-9
j_call: TRBJ2-3
clone_size: few

cdr3_nt: TGTGCCAGCAGCTCCCGGGACAGGACTTTCTTC
cdr3_aa: CASSSRDRTFF
d_call: TRBD1
v_call: TRBV7-2
j_call: TRBJ2-1
clone_size: few

cdr3_nt: TGTGCCAGCAGCCTACGGGAAAACACCGGGGAGCTGTTTTTT
cdr3_aa: CASSLRENTGELFF
d_call: NA
v_call: TRBV12-3/TRBV12-4
j_call: TRBJ2-2
clone_size: NA

cdr3_nt: TGTGCCAGCAGTTTCGGGTGGGCCATACCCGGGGAGCTGTTTTTT
cdr3_aa: CASSFGWAIPGELFF
d_call: NA
v_call: TRBV12-3/TRBV12-4
j_call: TRBJ2-2
clone_size: many

cdr3_nt: TGTGCCAGCTCACCACTTCGGACTAGCGGCACAGATACGCAGTATTTT
cdr3_aa: CASSPLRTSGTDTQYF
d_call: TRBD2
v_call: TRBV18
j_call: TRBJ2-3
clone_size: NA

cdr3_nt: TGTGCCAGCAGCTTAGAGGGGGGGAGGGCTGAAGCTTTCTTT
cdr3_aa: CASSLEGGRAEAFF
d_call: NA
v_call: TRBV11-2
j_call: TRBJ1-1
clone_size: few

cdr3_nt: TGCGCCAGCAGCTTGTTGGGCGCGTATAATTCACCCCTCCACTTT
cdr3_aa: CASSLLGAYNSPLHF
d_call: NA
v_call: TRBV5-1
j_call: TRBJ1-6
clone_size: few

cdr3_nt: TGCGCCAGCAGCTTAAGACTAGCGGGAAACTACGAGCAGTACTTC
cdr3_aa: CASSLRLAGNYEQYF
d_call: TRBD2
v_call: TRBV5-1
j_call: TRBJ2-7
clone_size: NA

cdr3_nt: TGCAGTGCTAGAGCTTCCGGGACAGGGGCCTCACCCCTCCACTTT
cdr3_aa: CSARASGTGASPLHF
d_call: TRBD1
v_call: TRBV20-1
j_call: TRBJ1-6
clone_size: few

cdr3_nt: TGCAGTGCTAGAGACCTGATTTACGAGCAGTACTTC
cdr3_aa: CSARDLIYEQYF
d_call: NA
v_call: TRBV20-1
j_call: TRBJ2-7
clone_size: NA